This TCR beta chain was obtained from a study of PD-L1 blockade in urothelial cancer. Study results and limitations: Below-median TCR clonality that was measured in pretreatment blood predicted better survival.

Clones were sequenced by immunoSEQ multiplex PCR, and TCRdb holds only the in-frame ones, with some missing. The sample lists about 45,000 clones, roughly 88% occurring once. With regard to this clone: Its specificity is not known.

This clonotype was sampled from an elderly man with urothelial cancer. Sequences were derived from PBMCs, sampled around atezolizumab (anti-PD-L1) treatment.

In DNA form, the CDR3 reads TGTGCCAGCAGTAGAGACCTAGCGGGAGCGTTCTTC. It yields the protein CASSRDLAGAFF. The rearrangement uses TRBV7-2 and TRBJ2-1; 10 bases are shared with TRBD2. The CDR3 runs 12 residues. Per germline, CDR1 SGHTA and CDR2 FQGNSA. The junction had 8 bases not matched to a gene; V was cut back by 6 bases and J by 15 bases.